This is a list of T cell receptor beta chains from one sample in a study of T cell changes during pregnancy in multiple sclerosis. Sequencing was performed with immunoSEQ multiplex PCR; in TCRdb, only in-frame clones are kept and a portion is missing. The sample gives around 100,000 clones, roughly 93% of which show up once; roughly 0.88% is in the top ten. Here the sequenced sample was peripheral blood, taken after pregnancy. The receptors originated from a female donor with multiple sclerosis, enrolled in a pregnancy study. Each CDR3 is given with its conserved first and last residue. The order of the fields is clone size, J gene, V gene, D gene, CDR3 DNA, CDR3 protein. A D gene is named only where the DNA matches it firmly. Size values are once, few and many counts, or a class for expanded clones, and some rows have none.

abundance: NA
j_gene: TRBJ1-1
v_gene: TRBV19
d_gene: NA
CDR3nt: TGTGCCAGTAAACTATTGTGGTCTAAGGACACTGAAGCTTTCTTT
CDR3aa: CASKLLWSKDTEAFF

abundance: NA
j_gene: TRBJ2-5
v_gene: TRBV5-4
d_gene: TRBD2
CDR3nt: TGTGCCAGCAGCTTGGGACTAAGCGGGGGATTGGGAGAGACCCAGTACTTC
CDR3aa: CASSLGLSGGLGETQYF

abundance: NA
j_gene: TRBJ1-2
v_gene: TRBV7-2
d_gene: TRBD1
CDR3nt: TGTGCCAGCAGCCCAACGCCGGGACAGCGAACTAACTATGGCTACACCTTC
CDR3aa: CASSPTPGQRTNYGYTF

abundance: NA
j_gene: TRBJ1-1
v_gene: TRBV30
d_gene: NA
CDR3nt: TGTGCCTCCACCCCGAGGAACACTGAAGCTTTCTTT
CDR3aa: CASTPRNTEAFF

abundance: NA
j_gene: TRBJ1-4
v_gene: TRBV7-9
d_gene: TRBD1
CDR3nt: TGTGCCAGCAGCTTAGACAGGGGAACTAATGAAAAACTGTTTTTT
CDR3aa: CASSLDRGTNEKLFF

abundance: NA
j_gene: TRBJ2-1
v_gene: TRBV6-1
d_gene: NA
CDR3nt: TGTGCCAGCAGCCTAGGTGTTAGTCCGAATGAGCAGTTCTTC
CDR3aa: CASSLGVSPNEQFF

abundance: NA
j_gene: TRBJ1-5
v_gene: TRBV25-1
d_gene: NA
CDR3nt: TGTGCCAGCAGTGCAGCGGGACCTGGCAATCAGCCCCAGCATTTT
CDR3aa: CASSAAGPGNQPQHF

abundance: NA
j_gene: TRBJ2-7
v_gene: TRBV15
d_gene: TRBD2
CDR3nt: TGTGCCACCAGCACAATGACTAGCGGACCCTACGAGCAGTACTTC
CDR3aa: CATSTMTSGPYEQYF

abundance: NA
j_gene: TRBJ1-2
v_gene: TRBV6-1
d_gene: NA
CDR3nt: TGTGCCAGCAGCGTACAGGGAGTTGGCTACACCTTC
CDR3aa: CASSVQGVGYTF

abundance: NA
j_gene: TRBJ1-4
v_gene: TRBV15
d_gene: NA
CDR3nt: TGTGCCACCAGCAGAGGAGGGACTAATGAAAAACTGTTTTTT
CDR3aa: CATSRGGTNEKLFF

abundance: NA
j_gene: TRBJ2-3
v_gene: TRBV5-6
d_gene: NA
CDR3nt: TGTGCCAGCAGTCCCGGGACACTCCGTTTTCATACGCAGTATTTT
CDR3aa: CASSPGTLRFHTQYF

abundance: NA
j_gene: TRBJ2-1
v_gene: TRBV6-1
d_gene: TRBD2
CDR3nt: TGTGCCAGCAGGGCCGGGACTAGCGGACTAAATGAGCAGTTCTTC
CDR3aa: CASRAGTSGLNEQFF

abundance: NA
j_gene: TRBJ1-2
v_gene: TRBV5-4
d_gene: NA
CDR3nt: TGTGCCAGCAGCTTGATCCAGGGAGGTTATCATGGCTACACCTTC
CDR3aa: CASSLIQGGYHGYTF

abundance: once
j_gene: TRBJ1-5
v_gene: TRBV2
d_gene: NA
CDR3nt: TGTGCCAGCAGTCTTCGGGGTAGCAATCAGCCCCAGCATTTT
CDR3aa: CASSLRGSNQPQHF

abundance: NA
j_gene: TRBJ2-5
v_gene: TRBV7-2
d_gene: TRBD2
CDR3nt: TGTGCCAGCAGCTTACGAGCTAGCGGGAGGGAAGAGACCCAGTACTTC
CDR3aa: CASSLRASGREETQYF

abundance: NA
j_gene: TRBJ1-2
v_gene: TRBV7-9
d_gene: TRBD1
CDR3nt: TGTGCCAGCAGCGTAACAGGGGACTATGGCTACACCTTC
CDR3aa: CASSVTGDYGYTF

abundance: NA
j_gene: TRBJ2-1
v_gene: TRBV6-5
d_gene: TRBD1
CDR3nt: TGTGCCAGCAGCCCCGGGCAGGGGGCAGAGTTCTTC
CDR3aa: CASSPGQGAEFF

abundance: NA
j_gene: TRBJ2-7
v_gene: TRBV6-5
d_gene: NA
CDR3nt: TGTGCCAGCAGTTACGCTCCGGGACTGTTATTCGAGCAGTACTTC
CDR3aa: CASSYAPGLLFEQYF

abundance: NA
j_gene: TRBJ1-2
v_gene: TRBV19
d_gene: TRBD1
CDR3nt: TGTGCCAGTAGCGGAAGAAGGACAGGGACTAACTATGGCTACACCTTC
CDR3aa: CASSGRRTGTNYGYTF

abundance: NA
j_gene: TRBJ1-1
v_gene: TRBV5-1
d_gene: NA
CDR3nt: TGCGCCAGCCGGGGGGAGGTCGCCACTGAAGCTTTCTTT
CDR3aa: CASRGEVATEAFF

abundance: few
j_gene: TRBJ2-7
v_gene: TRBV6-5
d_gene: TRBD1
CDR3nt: TGTGCCAGCAGAAGGGACAGGGCGGTCTACGAGCAGTACTTC
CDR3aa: CASRRDRAVYEQYF

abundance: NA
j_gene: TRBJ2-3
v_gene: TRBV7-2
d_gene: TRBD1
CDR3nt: TGTGCCAGCAGCTTTGGGACAGGCACAGATACGCAGTATTTT
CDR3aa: CASSFGTGTDTQYF

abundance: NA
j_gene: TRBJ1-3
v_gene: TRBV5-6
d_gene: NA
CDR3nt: TGTGCCAGCAGCTTGCAAGGGGCGTATGGAAACACCATATATTTT
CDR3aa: CASSLQGAYGNTIYF

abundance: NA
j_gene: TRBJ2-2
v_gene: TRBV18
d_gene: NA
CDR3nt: TGTGCCAGCTCACCGGGGCCCTCTCCCCCGAGGACCGGGGAGCTGTTTTTT
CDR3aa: CASSPGPSPPRTGELFF

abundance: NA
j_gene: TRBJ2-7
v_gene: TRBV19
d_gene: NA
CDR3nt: TGTGCCAGTAGTATGGAGTCAGGGTTCTTCTACGAGCAGTACTTC
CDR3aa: CASSMESGFFYEQYF

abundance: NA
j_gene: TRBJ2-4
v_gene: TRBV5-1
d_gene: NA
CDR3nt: TGCGCCAGCAGCTTGAGTAGCGGCAAAAACATTCAGTACTTC
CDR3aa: CASSLSSGKNIQYF

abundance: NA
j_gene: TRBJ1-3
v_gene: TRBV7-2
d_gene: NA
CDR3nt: TGTGCCACAGTAAACTGGGGGGATAGCCAACGCTCTGGAAACACCATATATTTT
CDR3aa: CATVNWGDSQRSGNTIYF

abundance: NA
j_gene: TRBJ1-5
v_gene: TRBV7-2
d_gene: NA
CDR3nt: TGTGCCAGCAGCTTACTACAGGGTTCCGATCAGCCCCAGCATTTT
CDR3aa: CASSLLQGSDQPQHF

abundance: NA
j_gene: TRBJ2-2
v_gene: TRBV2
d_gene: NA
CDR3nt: TGTGCCAGCAGTCCTCAGGGGACGTTGGCCGGGGAGCTGTTTTTT
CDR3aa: CASSPQGTLAGELFF

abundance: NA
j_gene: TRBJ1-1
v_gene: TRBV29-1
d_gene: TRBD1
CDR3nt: TGCAGCGGACAGGGGGCTGTGAACACTGAAGCTTTCTTT
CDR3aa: CSGQGAVNTEAFF

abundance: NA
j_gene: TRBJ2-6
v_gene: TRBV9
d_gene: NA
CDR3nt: TGTGCCAGCAGCGTAGGTCCCACATTGAGGGCTGGGGCCAACGTCCTGACTTTC
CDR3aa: CASSVGPTLRAGANVLTF

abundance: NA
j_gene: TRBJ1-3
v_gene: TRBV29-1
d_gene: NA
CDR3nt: TGCAGCGCCTTAGTGGGCGCCTCTGGAAACACCATATATTTT
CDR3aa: CSALVGASGNTIYF

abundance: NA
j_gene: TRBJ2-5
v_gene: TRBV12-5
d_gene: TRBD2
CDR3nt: TGTGCTAGTGGTTCCTCGGGAGGGCCGACGAGAGAGACCCAGTACTTC
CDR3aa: CASGSSGGPTRETQYF

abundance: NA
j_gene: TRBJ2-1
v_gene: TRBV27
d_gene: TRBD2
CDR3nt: TGTGCCAGCAGTCCAGGGGGACTAGCGGGAGAGAGCTCCTACAATGAGCAGTTCTTC
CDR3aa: CASSPGGLAGESSYNEQFF

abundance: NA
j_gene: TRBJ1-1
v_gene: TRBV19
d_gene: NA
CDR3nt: TGTGCCAGTAGGAAAACGGACAGTCTGAACACTGAAGCTTTCTTT
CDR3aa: CASRKTDSLNTEAFF

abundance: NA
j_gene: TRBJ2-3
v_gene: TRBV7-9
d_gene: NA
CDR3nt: TGTGCCAGCAGCTCTTCCGGGTCACTCACAGATACGCAGTATTTT
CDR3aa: CASSSSGSLTDTQYF

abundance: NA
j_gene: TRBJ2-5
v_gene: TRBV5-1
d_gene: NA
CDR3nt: TGCGCCAGCAGCCCCAATCCTTCACGCTATCAAGAGACCCAGTACTTC
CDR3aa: CASSPNPSRYQETQYF

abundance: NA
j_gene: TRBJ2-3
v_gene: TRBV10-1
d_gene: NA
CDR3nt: TGCGCCAGCAGTGAGATCAGAGGGGGTACGCAGTATTTT
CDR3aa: CASSEIRGGTQYF

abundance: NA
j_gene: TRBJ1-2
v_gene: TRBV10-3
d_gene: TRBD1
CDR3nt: TGTGCCATCAGTGGCCGGGACAGGGGTGACTATGGCTACACCTTC
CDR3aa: CAISGRDRGDYGYTF

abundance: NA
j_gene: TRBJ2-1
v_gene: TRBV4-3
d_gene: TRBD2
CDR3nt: TGCGCCGGCAGCCAGGGACTAGAAGCCAATGAGCAGTTCTTC
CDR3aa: CAGSQGLEANEQFF

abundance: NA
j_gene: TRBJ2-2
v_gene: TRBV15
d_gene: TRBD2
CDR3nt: TGTGCCACCCGACGCGGGCGCGGGAGGAACACCGGGGAGCTGTTTTTT
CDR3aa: CATRRGRGRNTGELFF

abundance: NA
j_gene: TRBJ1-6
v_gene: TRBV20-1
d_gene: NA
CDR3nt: TGCAGTGCTACGCGGGGCCCACCTCACCACTTT
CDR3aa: CSATRGPPHHF

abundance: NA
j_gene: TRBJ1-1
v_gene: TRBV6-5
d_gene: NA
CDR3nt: TGTGCCAGCAGTTACTCGGCGAACACTGAAGCTTTCTTT
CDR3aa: CASSYSANTEAFF

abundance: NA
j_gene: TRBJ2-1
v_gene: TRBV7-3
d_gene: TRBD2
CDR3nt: TGTGCCAGCAGCTCGAGCGGGAGGGCAAATGAGCAGTTCTTC
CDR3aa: CASSSSGRANEQFF

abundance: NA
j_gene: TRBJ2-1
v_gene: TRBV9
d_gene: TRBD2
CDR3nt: TGTGCCAGCAGCGATGAGGGTGGGACTAGCTCCTACAATGAGCAGTTCTTC
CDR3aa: CASSDEGGTSSYNEQFF

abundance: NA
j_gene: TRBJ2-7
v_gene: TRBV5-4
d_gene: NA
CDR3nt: TGTGCCAGCAGCTCCCTGCCGGGCTACGAGCAGTACTTC
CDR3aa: CASSSLPGYEQYF

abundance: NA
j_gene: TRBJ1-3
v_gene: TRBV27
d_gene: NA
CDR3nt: TGTGCCAGCAGTTTATTCCCCAGAGGGAACACCATATATTTT
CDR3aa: CASSLFPRGNTIYF

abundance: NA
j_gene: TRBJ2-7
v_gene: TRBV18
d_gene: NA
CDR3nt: TGTGCCAGCTCACAACGGGACACCGCATACGAGCAGTACTTC
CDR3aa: CASSQRDTAYEQYF

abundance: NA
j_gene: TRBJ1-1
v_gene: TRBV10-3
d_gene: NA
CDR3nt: TGTGCCATCAGTGGACAGGTTGGGAACACTGAAGCTTTCTTT
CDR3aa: CAISGQVGNTEAFF

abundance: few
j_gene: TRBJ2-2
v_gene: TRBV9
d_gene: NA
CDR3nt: TGTGCCAGCAGCGCAACCGGGACAACGAACACCGGGGAGCTGTTTTTT
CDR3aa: CASSATGTTNTGELFF

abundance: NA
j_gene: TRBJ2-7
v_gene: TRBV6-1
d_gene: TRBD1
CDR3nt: TGTGCTTCGGGGACAGAACCCTACGAGCAGTACTTC
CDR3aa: CASGTEPYEQYF

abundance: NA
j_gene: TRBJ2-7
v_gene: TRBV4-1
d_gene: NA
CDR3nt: TGCGCCAGCAGCCAAGAATCGCGGAGCCACGAGCAGTACTTC
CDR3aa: CASSQESRSHEQYF